This T cell receptor beta chain was retrieved from a study of T cell changes during pregnancy in multiple sclerosis. This clone has a single count. The repertoire was sequenced with immunoSEQ multiplex PCR; TCRdb's copy has only in-frame clones and lacks some. The sample holds some 120,000 clones, roughly 95% seen once. The CDR3 is 13 residues long. The J segment lost 5 bases and the V segment lost 7 bases, leaving 5 bases of the junction unmatched. The germline V gene encodes CDR1 MNHEY and CDR2 SVGAGI. This sequence was found in a female donor with multiple sclerosis, enrolled in a pregnancy study. This sample comprised peripheral blood, obtained after pregnancy. The V gene is TRBV6-5, the J gene TRBJ1-2, with 9 bases fitting TRBD1. This CDR3 reads CASTHDRGYGYTF. The CDR3 DNA follows: TGTGCCAGCACCCACGACAGGGGGTATGGCTACACCTTC.